These 15 T cell receptor beta chains originate from one sample sequenced in a study of cytomegalovirus exposure and HLA in healthy donors. Measured with immunoSEQ multiplex PCR; TCRdb has only the in-frame clones, and not every one. The data hold about 95,000 clones, with 85% observed a single time. The sequenced sample was PBMCs. The receptors were gathered from a man between 18 and 35 years old in good health and CMV-seropositive.

V is TRBV2 and J is TRBJ1-2, with D maybe TRBD1 (6 bases). This CDR3 comprises 15 residues. V lost 3 bases and J lost 4, with 15 bases in between. Germline CDR1 and CDR2: SNHLY and FYNNEI. The CDR3 reads CASSELGGLGYGYTF. The CDR3 nucleotides read TGTGCCAGCAGTGAGTTAGGGGGATTGGGCTATGGCTACACCTTC. Combining the CDR3 with reference TRBV2 and TRBJ1-2 gives the whole variable domain EPEVTQTPSHQVTQMGQEVILRCVPISNHLYFYWYRQILGQKVEFLVSFYNNEISEKSEIFDDQFSVERPDGSNFTLKIRSTKLEDSAMYFCASSELGGLGYGYTFGSGTRLTVV.

The chain uses TRBV10-3 and TRBJ2-1; 14 bases line up with TRBD2. Trimming at V came to 8 bases and at J to 3 bases, leaving 6 bases not matched to a gene. This CDR3 has 16 residues. The germline gives CDR1 ENHRY, CDR2 SYGVKD. CDR3 sequence (DNA): TGTGCCATCCGAGGGACTAGCGGGAGTAACTACAATGAGCAGTTCTTC. Translated: CAIRGTSGSNYNEQFF.

The chain couples TRBV9 to TRBJ1-3; possible D gene TRBD1, 6 bases. V was pared by 5 bases and J by 8 bases, with 14 bases between. Per the germline V gene, CDR1 is SGDLS and CDR2 is YYNGEE. This CDR3 is built from 13 residues. This CDR3 reads CASSAGELDTIYF. The CDR3 DNA reads TGTGCCAGCAGTGCAGGGGAGTTAGACACCATATATTTT.

The genes are TRBV5-6 and TRBJ2-1; no clear D. The CDR3 extends over 13 amino acids. Germline CDR1 is SGHDT and CDR2 is YYEEEE. V was cut by 2 bases and J by 8 bases, with 11 bases left in between. CDR3 protein: CASSFPFSYEQFF. CDR3 nucleotide sequence: TGTGCCAGCAGCTTCCCATTTAGTTATGAGCAGTTCTTC.

V is TRBV5-5 and J is TRBJ2-1; D is uncertain. V was clipped by 6 bases and J by 1 base, with 14 bases between them. Germline CDR1 and CDR2: SGHKS and YYEKEE (reference sequence). The CDR3 has 15 amino acids. CDR3 nucleotide sequence: TGTGCCAGCATCGCGCCTCCGGTGTCCTACAATGAGCAGTTCTTC. Translating gives CASIAPPVSYNEQFF.

In DNA, the CDR3 is TGTGCCAGCAGTGAGGAGGGACTCAACACAGATACGCAGTATTTT. It codes for CASSEEGLNTDTQYF. The chain links TRBV2 to TRBJ2-3; D possibly corresponds to TRBD2 (6 bases). The CDR3 spans 15 residues. The germline CDR1 and CDR2 sequences are SNHLY and FYNNEI. The V end lost 3 bases, the J end lost 2 bases, and 12 bases lay between the germline ends.

A few counts support this clone. The chain links TRBV7-8 to TRBJ2-7; TRBD1 matches at 7 bases. The ends lost 3 bases at V and 2 bases at J; junction bases unmatched: 4. This CDR3 has 14 residues. The germline CDR1 and CDR2 sequences are SGHVS and FQNEAQ. CDR3 in DNA: TGTGCCAGCAGCTTCTCCGGGACAGCCTACGAGCAGTACTTC. Translated, it gives CASSFSGTAYEQYF.

The chain carries TRBV4-1 and TRBJ1-5; 8 bases match TRBD1. Germline V CDR1 and CDR2: MGHRA, YSYEKL. Germline trimming cut 1 base from V and 9 bases from J; bases unmatched to any gene: 8. The CDR3 loop spans 15 amino acids. The CDR3 sequence is CASSQAPQGERPQHF. The CDR3 region has the DNA TGCGCCAGCAGCCAAGCCCCACAGGGGGAACGGCCCCAGCATTTT.

The chain employs TRBV4-1 and TRBJ2-2; 8 positions agree with TRBD1. CDR1 is MGHRA and CDR2 is YSYEKL in the germline V gene. Trimming removed 3 bases from V and 5 bases from J; junction bases left unmatched: 2. The CDR3 length is 14 residues. CDR3 in amino acids: CASSHTGGTGELFF. The CDR3 DNA reads TGCGCCAGCAGCCATACAGGGGGGACCGGGGAGCTGTTTTTT.

The chain couples TRBV28 to TRBJ1-2; 8 nucleotides match TRBD1. The CDR3 spans 16 residues. V shed 4 bases, J shed 6 bases, and the junction held 13 bases outside the gene matches. Per the germline V gene, CDR1 is MDHEN and CDR2 is SYDVKM. As DNA, the CDR3 is TGTGCCAGCAGTTCACCGGCCTCTCAGGGGGCGCATGGCTACACCTTC. Residues: CASSSPASQGAHGYTF.

The V call is TRBV2, the J call TRBJ2-7; perhaps TRBD1 as D (6 bases). The CDR3 extends over 13 amino acids. CDR1 and CDR2 from the germline V gene are SNHLY and FYNNEI. The germline V and J ends were trimmed by 6 bases and 6 bases, with 15 bases remaining between them. The CDR3 protein is CASRPDSASEQYF. In nucleotides, the CDR3 is TGTGCCAGCAGGCCGGACAGTGCGAGCGAGCAGTACTTC. The whole variable domain, remainder taken from reference TRBV2 and TRBJ2-7, is EPEVTQTPSHQVTQMGQEVILRCVPISNHLYFYWYRQILGQKVEFLVSFYNNEISEKSEIFDDQFSVERPDGSNFTLKIRSTKLEDSAMYFCASRPDSASEQYFGPGTRLTVT.

The CDR3 nucleotides are TGCGCCAGCAGCTTGGGGACTAGCGGGACCAATGAGCAGTTCTTC. Translation gives CASSLGTSGTNEQFF. The J gene is TRBJ2-1, the V gene TRBV5-1; 12 bases are a match to TRBD2. Trimming removed 0 bases from V and 6 bases from J; junction bases left unmatched: 1. Per the germline V gene, CDR1 is SGHRS and CDR2 is YFSETQ. CDR3 length: 15 amino acids.

Only one count was recorded for this clone. The V and J genes are TRBV27 and TRBJ2-6, with 9 bases fitting TRBD1. Germline CDR1 MNHEY, CDR2 SMNVEV (reference sequence). V gave up 1 base and J gave up 0 bases; unmatched junction bases: 1. CDR3 size: 17 residues. As DNA, the CDR3 is TGTGCCAGCAGTTTATGGGGACAGGGCTCTGGGGCCAACGTCCTGACTTTC. This sequence encodes CASSLWGQGSGANVLTF.

The chain couples TRBV18 to TRBJ2-5, with 9 bases fitting TRBD1. This CDR3 comprises 15 residues. J gave up 4 bases and V 3 bases, and 6 bases lay outside the gene matches. In germline, CDR1 is KGHSH, CDR2 LQKENI. This CDR3 is CASSPSDRGRETQYF. The CDR3 region has the DNA TGTGCCAGCTCACCCTCGGACAGGGGCAGAGAGACCCAGTACTTC.

The rearrangement links TRBV6-6 to TRBJ1-1; tentatively, D is TRBD1 (6 bases). Germline values: CDR1 MNHNY, CDR2 SVGAGI (reference sequence). The germline V and J ends were trimmed by 1 base and 1 base, with 7 bases remaining between them. The CDR3 contains 14 residues. CDR3 amino acids: CASSYYRANTEAFF. The CDR3 bases are TGTGCCAGCAGTTACTACAGGGCGAACACTGAAGCTTTCTTT.